This T cell receptor (beta chain) derives from a study of T cells in Graves' hyperthyroidism and ophthalmopathy (dated by TCRdb to the late 2010s). Background on the whole study: Peripheral blood samples were taken at initial diagnosis, before any treatment was given. A discovery cohort of roughly 100 patients, about 40 with Graves' ophthalmopathy and more than 55 with stable Graves' hyperthyroidism, was used to find distinguishing TCR V-J signatures. Whether ophthalmopathy could be predicted prospectively was tested in an independent validation cohort made up of approximately 19 hyperthyroidism patients plus 17 patients who later progressed to ophthalmopathy. The 80 to 100 discovery patients were randomly divided into training and test sets at a 7:3 ratio. In addition, the study compared T-cell repertoires in thyroid tissue and in blood from roughly six Graves' hyperthyroidism patients. After blood sampling, hyperthyroidism patients were treated with methimazole at a starting dose of 30 mg daily, and ophthalmopathy patients were treated with high-dose intravenous methylprednisolone. The paper describes TCR Vbeta CDR3 sequencing of roughly 130 peripheral blood samples, made up of 43 ophthalmopathy patients, approximately 73 hyperthyroidism patients and 17 progressor patients.

On this clonotype: There is no known antigen for this receptor. This may come from a read error, since a much larger clone is one base off.

From cysteine to phenylalanine, the CDR3 is 14 amino acids long. Of all the DNA, just the CDR3 is kept, 42 bases in frame from base 1. CDR1 SGHRS and CDR2 YFSETQ were looked up in the germline V gene. Trimming removed 2 bases from V and 0 bases from J, leaving 8 bases between the germline ends. Amplification of TCR beta CDR3 regions was carried out from RNA transcripts. The first round of RT-PCR for the TCR CDR3 was performed with the HTBI primer set and the Qiagen OneStep RT-PCR kit. The libraries were constructed in a second round of multiplex PCR and then size-selected and purified. Paired-end sequencing of the libraries was performed with 100 bp reads on an Illumina HiSeq2000. As for the authors' bioinformatics: Raw data were processed with SOAPnuke, discarding reads with adapters, uncalled bases, mean Phred below 15, or no exact constant-primer or identifier match. High-quality paired reads were merged using COPE v1.2.5, and each unique nucleotide sequence was defined as a clonotype. MiTCR v1.1 was used to align the clonotypes against IMGT TRBV, TRBD and TRBJ reference segments. The analysis was restricted to V-J combinations with a frequency above 0.0001, which together covered just over 99% of the repertoires. A TCS score was defined as the ratio of F50 (clonal expansion) to E x V (chaos), with BLOSUM62-based TCRdist applied between CDR3 peptides within each V-J. Welch's t-statistics and random forest reduced roughly 540 V-J features to 10 to 15, which were used in a naive Bayes classifier (R e1071). The similarity between thyroid and blood repertoires was quantified using the Morisita-Horn index. TCRdb cleaned the public reads at Q25 with fastp, built clones with MiXCR and kept in-frame beta chains. Records with the same CDR3 protein are collapsed into one entry carrying the most frequent genes and DNA. The V and J calls follow TCRdb's processing rather than the paper's. This sample comprises hundreds of thousands of distinct CDR3 sequences, over 35% of them detected only once. The ten largest clones capture roughly 8.3% of the sample.

A patient counted as having stable Graves' hyperthyroidism if no progression to ophthalmopathy occurred over 18 months of follow-up. The hyperthyroidism patients were between 18 and 65 years old and newly diagnosed, with a disease duration of less than 2 months. Exclusion was applied to patients with uncontrolled infections, other autoimmune diseases, pregnancy or lactation. Diagnoses were established on the basis of clinical symptoms, serum thyroxine and TRAb, thyroid ultrasound, and orbital computed tomography. PBMCs were separated from 7.5 to 10 ml of fresh peripheral blood using Ficoll-Paque density gradient centrifugation. Total RNA was extracted using Trizol reagent, and RNA quality was assessed on an Agilent 2100 Bioanalyzer. Overall study outcomes, separate from this receptor: A model built on a 13 V-J signature distinguished ophthalmopathy from stable hyperthyroidism, reaching 85% to 90% sensitivity and around 81% specificity in cross-validation and 80%/75% in testing. Most expanded thyroid clonotypes (frequency above 0.001) were also detected in blood, a finding suggesting that blood repertoires may reflect thyroid immune responses. No statistical method was used to set the sample size in advance, and investigators knew the group allocation. In validation, the model predicted progression to ophthalmopathy a median of roughly 6.5 months before onset, with roughly 70% sensitivity and around 76% specificity.

The clonotype was recovered from a man aged 18 to 30 with Graves' hyperthyroidism. Recombination joined TRBV5-1 with TRBJ1-1; there is no confident call for the D gene. The sequenced sample was blood. The DNA sequence is given as TGCGCCAGCAGCTTTGAACAGATGAACACTGAAGCTTTCTTT. It codes for CASSFEQMNTEAFF.